This T cell receptor beta chain derives from a study of T cells in tumors after PD-1 blockade. Across the study: A subset received ongoing vismodegib 150 mg daily alongside anti-PD-1 therapy. The study's findings and limits: Peripheral recruitment is suggested, as some novel exhausted tumor clones were in pre-treatment blood. After therapy, most expanded exhausted CD8+ clones were absent pre-treatment, suggesting clonal replacement.

The protocol was immunoSEQ multiplex PCR, while the TCRdb copy is restricted to in-frame clones and leaves out a portion. The data contain thousands of clones, about two thirds of them singletons. Germline values: CDR1 SGHKS, CDR2 YYEKEE (reference sequence). Trimming stripped 0 bases from V and 3 bases from J, with 7 bases between. The CDR3 loop spans 14 amino acids. Concerning this clone itself: Its antigen is not known.

The same primary tumor site was biopsied both before and after PD-1 blockade. This receptor was identified in a human donor with basal cell carcinoma. Sample: tumor tissue, taken before anti-PD-1 treatment. This chain uses TRBV5-5 with TRBJ1-3, with D unresolved. This chain's CDR3 is CASSLAKGGNTIYF. The CDR3 nucleotides are TGTGCCAGCAGCTTGGCCAAGGGTGGAAACACCATATATTTT.